The 10 T cell receptor beta chains below were found in one sample sequenced in a study of PD-1 blockade in mismatch repair-deficient tumors. Method: immunoSEQ multiplex PCR; TCRdb's copy keeps in-frame clones and lacks some. The sample contains roughly 120,000 clones, 85% to 90% of which appear only once. Sequencing was performed on peripheral blood, taken approximately 71 weeks after starting pembrolizumab. The receptors were gathered from an adult with mismatch repair-deficient cancer.

V is TRBV6-7 and J is TRBJ2-7; 8 positions agree with TRBD2. TRBV6-7 is noted as an ORF with a role that remains uncertain. The J segment lost 5 bases and the V segment lost 10 bases, leaving 19 bases of the junction unmatched. CDR3 length equals 16 residues. Written as DNA, the CDR3 is TGTGCCATCACTCCCCGGTCGGAGCGGGAGTGCGACGAGCAGTACTTC. As protein: CAITPRSERECDEQYF.

V is TRBV11-3 and J is TRBJ1-2, with TRBD1 matching over 8 bases. This CDR3 spans 15 amino acids. V lost 5 bases to trimming and J lost 8 bases; unmatched junction nucleotides: 13. Germline V gene data show CDR1 as SGHNT and CDR2 as YENEEA. The CDR3 DNA is TGTGCCAGCAGCCCCGAAGGACAGGGTACGGGGGGCTACACCTTC. It is translated as CASSPEGQGTGGYTF.

The V call is TRBV30, the J call TRBJ2-5; D possibly corresponds to TRBD2 (5 bases). With 2 bases removed from V and 3 bases from J, the gap between germline ends came to 7 bases. CDR1 and CDR2 from the germline V gene are GTSNPN and SVGIG (reference sequence). The length of the CDR3 is 12 residues. The CDR3 sequence is CAWSIGEETQYF. Here the CDR3 DNA reads TGTGCCTGGAGTATCGGGGAAGAGACCCAGTACTTC.

The rearrangement uses TRBV10-2 and TRBJ2-1; unclear D gene. CDR3 size: 12 residues. Trimming removed 0 bases from V and 10 bases from J, with 7 bases in between. Germline-derived CDR1 and CDR2 are WSHSY and SAAADI. CDR3: CASSESDYEQFF. CDR3 nucleotides: TGCGCCAGCAGTGAGTCAGATTACGAGCAGTTCTTC.

This rearrangement joins TRBV7-8 to TRBJ2-3, with 10 nucleotides matching TRBD2. Germline loops: CDR1 SGHVS, CDR2 FQNEAQ. J gave up 5 bases and V 3 bases, and 14 bases lay outside the gene matches. This CDR3 comprises 18 residues. The CDR3 is CASSFPRVGTSDIDTQYF. CDR3 bases: TGTGCCAGCAGCTTCCCGAGGGTAGGGACTAGCGATATAGATACGCAGTATTTT.

The gene calls are TRBV30 and TRBJ1-2; D may be TRBD1 (6 bases). Trimming stripped 4 bases from V and 4 bases from J, with 10 bases between. Germline V gene data show CDR1 as GTSNPN and CDR2 as SVGIG (reference sequence). The CDR3 is made up of 12 amino acids. CDR3 loop: CAWIQGFYGYTF. The DNA of the CDR3 is TGTGCCTGGATTCAGGGGTTCTATGGCTACACCTTC.

The DNA of the CDR3 is TGTGCCAGCTCGCCCGGGACTAGCGGCGCAGATACGCAGTATTTT. Amino acid sequence: CASSPGTSGADTQYF. The rearrangement uses TRBV18 and TRBJ2-3, with 11 nucleotides matching TRBD2. With V trimmed by 6 bases and J by 4 bases, 6 bases remained unmatched. The CDR3 loop spans 15 amino acids. CDR1 is KGHSH, CDR2 LQKENI, per germline.

This chain connects TRBV6-6 to TRBJ2-7; tentative D call: TRBD1 (6 bases). Germline values: CDR1 MNHNY, CDR2 SVGAGI (reference sequence). This CDR3 is built from 13 residues. With 0 bases removed from V and 6 bases from J, the gap between germline ends came to 9 bases. The CDR3 region is CASSYSTGSEQYF. In DNA form, the CDR3 reads TGTGCCAGCAGTTACTCGACAGGTTCCGAGCAGTACTTC.

The chain couples TRBV4-1 to TRBJ2-1; possible D gene TRBD2, 5 bases. The V and J ends lost 1 base and 3 bases respectively, with 10 bases between them. Germline V CDR1 and CDR2: MGHRA, YSYEKL. The CDR3 totals 15 residues. CDR3 in amino acids: CASSQGVGLYNEQFF. Written as DNA, the CDR3 is TGCGCCAGCAGCCAAGGGGTAGGACTCTACAATGAGCAGTTCTTC.

The gene calls are TRBV6-5 and TRBJ2-7; TRBD1 is a possible D gene (6 bases). Germline V gene lookup returns CDR1 MNHEY and CDR2 SVGAGI. The CDR3 spans 14 residues. V shed 2 bases and J shed 3 bases, with 11 bases lying between them. CDR3 sequence reads: CASSYMDSVYEQYF. CDR3 bases: TGTGCCAGCAGTTACATGGACAGCGTCTACGAGCAGTACTTC.